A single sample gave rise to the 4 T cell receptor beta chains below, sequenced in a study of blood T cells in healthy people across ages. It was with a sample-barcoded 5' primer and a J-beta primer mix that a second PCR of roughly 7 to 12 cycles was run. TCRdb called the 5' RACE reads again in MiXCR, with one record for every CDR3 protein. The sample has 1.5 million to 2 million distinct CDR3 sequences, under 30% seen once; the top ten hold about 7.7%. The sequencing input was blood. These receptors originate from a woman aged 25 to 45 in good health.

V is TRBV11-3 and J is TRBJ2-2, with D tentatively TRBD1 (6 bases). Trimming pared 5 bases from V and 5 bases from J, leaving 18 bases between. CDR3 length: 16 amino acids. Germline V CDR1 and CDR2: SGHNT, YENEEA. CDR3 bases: TGTGCCAGCAGCATATTGACAGGATCTGGTACCGGGGAGCTGTTTTTT. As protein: CASSILTGSGTGELFF.

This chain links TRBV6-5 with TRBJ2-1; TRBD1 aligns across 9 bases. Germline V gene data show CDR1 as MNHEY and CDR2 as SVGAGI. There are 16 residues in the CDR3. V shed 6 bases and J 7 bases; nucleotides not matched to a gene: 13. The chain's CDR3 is CASRTAGTGRRNEQFF. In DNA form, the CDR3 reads TGTGCCAGCAGAACTGCCGGGACAGGGAGACGAAATGAGCAGTTCTTC.

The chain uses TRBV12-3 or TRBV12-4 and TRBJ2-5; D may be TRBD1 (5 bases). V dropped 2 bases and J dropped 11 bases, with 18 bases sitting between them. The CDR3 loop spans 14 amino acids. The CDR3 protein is CASSLNWGGHEQYF. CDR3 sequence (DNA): TGTGCCAGCAGTTTAAACTGGGGCGGCCATGAGCAGTACTTC.

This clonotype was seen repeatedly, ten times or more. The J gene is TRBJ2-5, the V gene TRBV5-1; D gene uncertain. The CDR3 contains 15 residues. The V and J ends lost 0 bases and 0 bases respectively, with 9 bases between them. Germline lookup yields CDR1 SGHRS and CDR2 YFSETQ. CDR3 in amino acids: CASSLALADQETQYF. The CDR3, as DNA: TGCGCCAGCAGCTTGGCCCTGGCGGACCAAGAGACCCAGTACTTC. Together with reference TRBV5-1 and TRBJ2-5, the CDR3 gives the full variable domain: KAGVTQTPRYLIKTRGQQVTLSCSPISGHRSVSWYQQTPGQGLQFLFEYFSETQRNKGNFPGRFSGRQFSNSRSEMNVSTLELGDSALYLCASSLALADQETQYFGPGTRLLVL.